These T cell receptor beta chains were read from a single sample in a study of blood T cell repertoires in COVID-19. Profiling relied on immunoSEQ multiplex PCR, and the TCRdb table lists in-frame clones only, not all of them. The top ten clones hold approximately 40% of a sample with under 100,000 clones, around 80% of them seen once. Sequencing used peripheral blood. These receptors came from a man in his 60s with COVID-19, enrolled during active disease. The CDR3 runs from the conserved cysteine through the conserved F or W. The D gene is left open where the match is weak. Expanded clones are given a class, and other clones once, few, many or no size at all.

clone size	D gene	J gene	V gene	CDR3 length	CDR3 DNA	CDR3 protein
-	TRBD2	TRBJ2-1	TRBV19	13	TGTGCCAGTAGTACTAGCGGGGGGTTTGAGCAGTTCTTC	CASSTSGGFEQFF
few	-	TRBJ1-4	TRBV2	15	TGTGCCAGCAGTGAACAGGTGCAGGGGCACGAAAAACTGTTTTTT	CASSEQVQGHEKLFF
few	TRBD2	TRBJ2-3	TRBV13	17	TGTGCCAGCAGCTTCCGACTAGCGGGAGTTGGTACAGATACGCAGTATTTT	CASSFRLAGVGTDTQYF
-	-	TRBJ2-2	TRBV12-3/TRBV12-4	13	TGTGCCAGCAGTTATCTAGCGTCCGGGGAGCTGTTTTTT	CASSYLASGELFF
-	-	TRBJ1-5	TRBV6-1	15	TGTGCCAGCAGTGAAGCGACGGGGGGCAATCAGCCCCAGCATTTT	CASSEATGGNQPQHF
-	TRBD2	TRBJ2-3	TRBV4-1	16	TGCGCCAGCAGCCAAGATCTCCTAGCGGGGGCTGGTACGCAGTATTTT	CASSQDLLAGAGTQYF
-	-	TRBJ2-4	TRBV7-9	16	TGTGCCAGCAGCTTAGCCGGCGCACTGGGGCAAAGGGATCAGTACTTC	CASSLAGALGQRDQYF
-	TRBD1	TRBJ1-5	TRBV6-2/TRBV6-3	18	TGTGCCAGCAGTTACCCACCAGCACGGGACAGAAACAATCAGCCCCAGCATTTT	CASSYPPARDRNNQPQHF
-	TRBD1	TRBJ1-5	TRBV24-1	13	TGTGCCACCAGTGCGACAGGGAATCAGCCCCAGCATTTT	CATSATGNQPQHF
few	-	TRBJ2-2	TRBV5-1	15	TGCGCCAGCAGCTCTACAGGGTCGAACACCGGGGAGCTGTTTTTT	CASSSTGSNTGELFF
once	-	TRBJ2-5	TRBV30	13	TGTGCCTGGGGGACGGGAAACCAAGAGACCCAGTACTTC	CAWGTGNQETQYF
-	-	TRBJ1-3	TRBV6-5	15	TGTGCCAGCGGCCTTGGGAGGGGTGCAGGAAACACCATATATTTT	CASGLGRGAGNTIYF
-	-	TRBJ1-2	TRBV7-6	15	TGTGCCAGCAGCTCTACACAGGGTGGTGAAGGTGGCTACACCTTC	CASSSTQGGEGGYTF
-	TRBD2	TRBJ2-6	TRBV7-3	17	TGTGCCAGCAGCCGCGGGGGGCCGGGCTCTGGGGCCAACGTCCTGACTTTC	CASSRGGPGSGANVLTF
few	-	TRBJ1-2	TRBV6-5	11	TGTGCCAGCAGTTTACAGGGAAGCTACACCTTC	CASSLQGSYTF
-	TRBD2	TRBJ2-1	TRBV13	13	TGTGCCAGCAGCTCCGGGACTAGTGGCGAGCAGTTCTTC	CASSSGTSGEQFF
-	TRBD2	TRBJ2-7	TRBV19	15	TGTGCCAGTAGTATCTCTAGCGGGACACCCTCCGAGCAGTACTTC	CASSISSGTPSEQYF
-	-	TRBJ1-2	TRBV20-1	11	TGCAGTGCTAGCTTCGGGACTGTCTACACCTTC	CSASFGTVYTF
-	-	TRBJ1-6	TRBV7-9	15	TGTGCCAGCAGCTTAGCGTCAGGGGTAAATTCACCCCTCCACTTT	CASSLASGVNSPLHF
few	TRBD2	TRBJ2-1	TRBV15	14	TGTGCCACCAGCCGTAGCGGGGGGGGCTCGGAGCAGTTCTTC	CATSRSGGGSEQFF
-	TRBD2	TRBJ2-1	TRBV4-2	19	TGTGCCAGCAGCCAAACCTGGACTAGCGGGATAGGGTCCTACAATGAGCAGTTCTTC	CASSQTWTSGIGSYNEQFF
-	TRBD2	TRBJ2-5	TRBV19	16	TGTGCCAGTAATCCCGATAGCGGGACTTCGCAAGAGACCCAGTACTTC	CASNPDSGTSQETQYF
-	-	TRBJ2-2	TRBV6-6	14	TGTGCCAGCAGTGGCTCCAGGAACACCGGGGAGCTGTTTTTT	CASSGSRNTGELFF
-	-	TRBJ2-3	TRBV5-4	12	TGTGCCAGCAGCCCTAGCACAGATACGCAGTATTTT	CASSPSTDTQYF
-	-	TRBJ2-5	TRBV3-1/TRBV3-2	13	TGTGCCAGCCAGGTCGGTTTGTCGGAGACCCAGTACTTC	CASQVGLSETQYF
-	-	TRBJ2-1	TRBV7-3	13	TGTGCCAGCAGCTTAATCCGTTCCGGTGAGCAGTTCTTC	CASSLIRSGEQFF
-	TRBD2	TRBJ2-5	TRBV7-2	16	TGTGCCAGCAGCCCCCGGACTAGCGGGAGTGTCAAGACCCAGTACTTC	CASSPRTSGSVKTQYF
-	TRBD2	TRBJ2-2	TRBV7-3	16	TGTGCCAGCAGCTCACTAGCGGGAAAGTCCACCGGGGAGCTGTTTTTT	CASSSLAGKSTGELFF
-	-	TRBJ1-3	TRBV7-7	15	TGTGCTAGCAGCTTGGACACAAGCTCTGGAAACACCATATATTTT	CASSLDTSSGNTIYF
-	-	TRBJ2-7	TRBV6-5	13	TGTGCCAGCAGTTACCCGGGACAAGGGGAGCAGTACTTC	CASSYPGQGEQYF
-	-	TRBJ2-4	TRBV11-2	16	TGTGCCAGCAGCTGGGGGGGCCCGGGAGCCAAAAACATTCAGTACTTC	CASSWGGPGAKNIQYF
-	-	TRBJ2-5	TRBV2	11	TGTGCCTGTAGGAAGGGGGAGACCCAGTACTTC	CACRKGETQYF
-	-	TRBJ1-2	TRBV12-3/TRBV12-4	12	TGTGCCAGCAGTTTAGGCGCAGGGCGCTACACCTTC	CASSLGAGRYTF
-	-	TRBJ1-1	TRBV6-5	14	TGTGCCAGCAGGCCCCGGGGCAGGGAGGCTGAAGCTTTCTTT	CASRPRGREAEAFF
-	-	TRBJ2-6	TRBV2	17	TGTGCCAGCAGAGAGGGCAAAGGTTGGTCTGGGGCCAACGTCCTGACTTTC	CASREGKGWSGANVLTF
-	-	TRBJ2-5	TRBV7-7	13	TGTGCTAGCAGCCCCGGGACTGGTGAGACCCAGTACTTC	CASSPGTGETQYF
few	TRBD1	TRBJ2-7	TRBV4-1	15	TGCGCCAGCAGCCAAGGGACAGGGGGGTTGTACGAGCAGTACTTC	CASSQGTGGLYEQYF
-	-	TRBJ1-4	TRBV25-1	14	TGTGCCAGCAGGCCACAGGGCCGGTGGGAAAAACTGTTTTTT	CASRPQGRWEKLFF
-	TRBD1	TRBJ1-4	TRBV4-1	16	TGCGCCAGCAGCCAGGGACAGATTTCAACTAATGAAAAACTGTTTTTT	CASSQGQISTNEKLFF
-	-	TRBJ2-7	TRBV18	11	TGTGCCAGCTCACGAGAATCCGAGCAGTACTTC	CASSRESEQYF
-	TRBD1	TRBJ2-7	TRBV7-2	14	TGTGCCAGCAGCCCCAGACAGGGAGTCTACGAGCAGTACTTC	CASSPRQGVYEQYF
-	TRBD2	TRBJ2-7	TRBV7-9	15	TGTGCCAGCAGCTTAGGACTAGCGGAGGTCGACGAGCAGTACTTC	CASSLGLAEVDEQYF
few	-	TRBJ1-3	TRBV7-9	15	TGTGCCAGCAGCTCGGACAGACAAACTGGAAACACCATATATTTT	CASSSDRQTGNTIYF
once	TRBD1	TRBJ1-1	TRBV6-5	13	TGTGCCAGCGGGGGACAGGGGGTCCCTGAAGCTTTCTTT	CASGGQGVPEAFF
once	TRBD1	TRBJ1-3	TRBV19	17	TGTGCCAGTAGTATAGGGACAGGGTTAATTACTGGAAACACCATATATTTT	CASSIGTGLITGNTIYF
-	TRBD1	TRBJ2-7	TRBV6-5	15	TGTGCCAGCATAGCCGGGACAGGGGGCTCCTACGAGCAGTACTTC	CASIAGTGGSYEQYF